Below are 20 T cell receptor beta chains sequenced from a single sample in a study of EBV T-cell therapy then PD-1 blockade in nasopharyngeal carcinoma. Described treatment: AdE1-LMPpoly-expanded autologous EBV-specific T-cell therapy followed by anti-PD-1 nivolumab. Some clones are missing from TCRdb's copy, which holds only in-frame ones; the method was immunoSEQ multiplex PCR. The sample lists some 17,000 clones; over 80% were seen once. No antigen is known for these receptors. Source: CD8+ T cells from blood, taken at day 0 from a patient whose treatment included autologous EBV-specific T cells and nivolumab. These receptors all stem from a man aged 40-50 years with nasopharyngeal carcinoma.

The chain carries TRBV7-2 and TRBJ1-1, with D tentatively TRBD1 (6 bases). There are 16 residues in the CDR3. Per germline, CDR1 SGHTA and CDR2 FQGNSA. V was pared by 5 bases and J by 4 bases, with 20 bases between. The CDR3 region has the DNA TGTGCCAGCAGCCCGGGGCAGGGGAGAAGGATCACTGAAGCTTTCTTT. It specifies CASSPGQGRRITEAFF.

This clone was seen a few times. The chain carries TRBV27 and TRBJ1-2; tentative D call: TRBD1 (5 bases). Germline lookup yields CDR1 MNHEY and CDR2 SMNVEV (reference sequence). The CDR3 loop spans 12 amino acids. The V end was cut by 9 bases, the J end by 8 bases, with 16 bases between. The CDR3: CASRRGARGYTF. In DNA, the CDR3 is TGTGCCAGTCGCAGAGGGGCGAGAGGCTACACCTTC.

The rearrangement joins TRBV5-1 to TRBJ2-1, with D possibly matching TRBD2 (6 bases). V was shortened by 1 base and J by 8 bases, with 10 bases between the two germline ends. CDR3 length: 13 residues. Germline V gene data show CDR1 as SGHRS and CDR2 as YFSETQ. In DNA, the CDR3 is TGCGCCAGCAGCTTGCTTAGCGGTCATGAGCAGTTCTTC. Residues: CASSLLSGHEQFF.

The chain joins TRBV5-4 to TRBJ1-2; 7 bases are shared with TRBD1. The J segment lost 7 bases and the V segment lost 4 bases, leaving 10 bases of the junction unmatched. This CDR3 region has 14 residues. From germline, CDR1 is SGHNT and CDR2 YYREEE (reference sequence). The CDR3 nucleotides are TGTGCCAGCAGCCCCCCCGACAGGGTTGTTGGCTACACCTTC. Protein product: CASSPPDRVVGYTF.

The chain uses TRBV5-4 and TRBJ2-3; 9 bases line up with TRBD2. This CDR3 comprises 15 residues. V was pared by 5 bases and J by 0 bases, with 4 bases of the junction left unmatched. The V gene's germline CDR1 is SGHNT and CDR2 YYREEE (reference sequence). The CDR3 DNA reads TGTGCCAGCAGATATAGCGGGGGAAGCACAGATACGCAGTATTTT. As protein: CASRYSGGSTDTQYF.

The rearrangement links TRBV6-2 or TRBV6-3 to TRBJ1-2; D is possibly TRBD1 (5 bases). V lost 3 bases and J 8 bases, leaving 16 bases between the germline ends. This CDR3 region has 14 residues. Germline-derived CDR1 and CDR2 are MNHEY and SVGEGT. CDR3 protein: CASSYGTATRGYTF. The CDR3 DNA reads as TGTGCCAGCAGTTATGGGACGGCCACGCGAGGCTACACCTTC.

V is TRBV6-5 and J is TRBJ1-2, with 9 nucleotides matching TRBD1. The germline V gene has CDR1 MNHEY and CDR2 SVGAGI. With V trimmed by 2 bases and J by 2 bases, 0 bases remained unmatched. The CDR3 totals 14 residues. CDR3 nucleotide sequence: TGTGCCAGCAGTTACGGACAGGGGAACTATGGCTACACCTTC. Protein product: CASSYGQGNYGYTF.

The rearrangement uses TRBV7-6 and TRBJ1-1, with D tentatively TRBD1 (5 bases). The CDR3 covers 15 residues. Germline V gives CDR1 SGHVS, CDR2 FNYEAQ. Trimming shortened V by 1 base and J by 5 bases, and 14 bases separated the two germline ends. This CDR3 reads CASSLGPRKGTEAFF. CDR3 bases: TGTGCCAGCAGCTTAGGCCCCCGGAAGGGGACTGAAGCTTTCTTT.

The CDR3 DNA reads TGTGCCAGCAGCCAAGCCGAGGTCTCTCCTGGGGCCAACGTCCTGACTTTC. Translated, it gives CASSQAEVSPGANVLTF. The gene calls are TRBV4-2 and TRBJ2-6; no clear D. Germline V gene data show CDR1 as LGHNA and CDR2 as YNFKEQ. The ends were cut back, 1 base at V and 2 bases at J, with 12 bases in the middle. The CDR3 extends over 17 amino acids.

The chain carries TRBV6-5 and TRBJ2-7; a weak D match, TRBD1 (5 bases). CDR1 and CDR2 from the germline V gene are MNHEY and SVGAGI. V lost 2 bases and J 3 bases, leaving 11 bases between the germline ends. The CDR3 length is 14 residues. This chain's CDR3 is CASSYKGHFYEQYF. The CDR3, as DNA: TGTGCCAGCAGTTACAAAGGACACTTCTACGAGCAGTACTTC.

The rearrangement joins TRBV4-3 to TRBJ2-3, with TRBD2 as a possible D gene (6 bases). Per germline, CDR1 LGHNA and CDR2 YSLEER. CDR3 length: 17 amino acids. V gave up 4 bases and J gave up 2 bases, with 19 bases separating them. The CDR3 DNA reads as TGCGCCAGCAGCCTAAATGGGGATATAGCGGCCACAGATACGCAGTATTTT. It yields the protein CASSLNGDIAATDTQYF.

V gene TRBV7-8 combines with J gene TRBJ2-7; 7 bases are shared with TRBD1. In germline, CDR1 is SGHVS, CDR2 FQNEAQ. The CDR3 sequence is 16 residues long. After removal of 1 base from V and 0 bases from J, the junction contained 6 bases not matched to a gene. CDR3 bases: TGTGCCAGCAGCTTAGTACGAACAGGGGCCTCCTACGAGCAGTACTTC. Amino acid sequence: CASSLVRTGASYEQYF.

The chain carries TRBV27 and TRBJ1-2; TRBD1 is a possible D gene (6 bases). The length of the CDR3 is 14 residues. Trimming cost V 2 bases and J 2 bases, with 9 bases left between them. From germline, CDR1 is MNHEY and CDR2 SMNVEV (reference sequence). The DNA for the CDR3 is TGTGCCAGCAGTTTAGTTGGGACAAACTATGGCTACACCTTC. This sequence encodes CASSLVGTNYGYTF.

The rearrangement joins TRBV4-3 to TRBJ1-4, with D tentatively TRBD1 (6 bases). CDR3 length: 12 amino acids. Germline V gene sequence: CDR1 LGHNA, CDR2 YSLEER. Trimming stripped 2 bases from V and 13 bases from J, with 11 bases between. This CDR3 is CASSQTGSLLFF. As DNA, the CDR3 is TGCGCCAGCAGCCAAACAGGGAGTTTACTGTTTTTT.

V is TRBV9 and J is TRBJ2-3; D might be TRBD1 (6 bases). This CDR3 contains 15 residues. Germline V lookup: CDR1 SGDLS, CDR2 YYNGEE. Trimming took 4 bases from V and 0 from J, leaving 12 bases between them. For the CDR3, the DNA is TGTGCCAGCAGCTCCCGGACAGCTAGCACAGATACGCAGTATTTT. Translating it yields CASSSRTASTDTQYF.

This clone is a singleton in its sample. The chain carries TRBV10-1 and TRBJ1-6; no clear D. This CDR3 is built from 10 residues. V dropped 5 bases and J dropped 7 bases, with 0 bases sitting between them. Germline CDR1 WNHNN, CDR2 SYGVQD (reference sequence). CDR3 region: CASSNSPLHF. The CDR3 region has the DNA TGCGCCAGCAGTAATTCACCCCTCCACTTT.

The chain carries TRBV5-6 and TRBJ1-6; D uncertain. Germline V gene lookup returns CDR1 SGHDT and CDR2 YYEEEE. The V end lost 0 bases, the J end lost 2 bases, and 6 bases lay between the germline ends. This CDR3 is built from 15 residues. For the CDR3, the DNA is TGTGCCAGCAGCTTGGGGCAGACCTATAATTCACCCCTCCACTTT. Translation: CASSLGQTYNSPLHF. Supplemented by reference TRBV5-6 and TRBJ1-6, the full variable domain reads DAGVTQSPTHLIKTRGQQVTLRCSPKSGHDTVSWYQQALGQGPQFIFQYYEEEERQRGNFPDRFSGHQFPNYSSELNVNALLLGDSALYLCASSLGQTYNSPLHFGNGTRLTVT.

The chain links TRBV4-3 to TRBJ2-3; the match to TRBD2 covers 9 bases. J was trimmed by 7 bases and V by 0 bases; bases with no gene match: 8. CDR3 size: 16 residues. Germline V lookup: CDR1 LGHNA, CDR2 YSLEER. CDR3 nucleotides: TGCGCCAGCAGCCAAGAAAGGCGGGGGGGCCTGAATACGCAGTATTTT. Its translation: CASSQERRGGLNTQYF.

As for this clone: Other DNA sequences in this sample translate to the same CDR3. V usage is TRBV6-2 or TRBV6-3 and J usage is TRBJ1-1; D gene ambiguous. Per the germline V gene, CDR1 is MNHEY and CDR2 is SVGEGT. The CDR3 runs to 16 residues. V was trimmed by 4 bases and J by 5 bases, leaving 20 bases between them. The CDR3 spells CASSLWTLAGKTEAFF. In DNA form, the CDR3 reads TGTGCCAGCAGTTTGTGGACGTTAGCCGGTAAGACTGAAGCTTTCTTT.

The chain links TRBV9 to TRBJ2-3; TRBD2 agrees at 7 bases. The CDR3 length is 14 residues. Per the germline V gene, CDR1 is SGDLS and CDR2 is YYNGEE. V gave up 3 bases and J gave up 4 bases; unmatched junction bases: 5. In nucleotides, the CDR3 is TGTGCCAGCAGCGGGGAGGGTGGGGCAGATACGCAGTATTTT. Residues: CASSGEGGADTQYF.